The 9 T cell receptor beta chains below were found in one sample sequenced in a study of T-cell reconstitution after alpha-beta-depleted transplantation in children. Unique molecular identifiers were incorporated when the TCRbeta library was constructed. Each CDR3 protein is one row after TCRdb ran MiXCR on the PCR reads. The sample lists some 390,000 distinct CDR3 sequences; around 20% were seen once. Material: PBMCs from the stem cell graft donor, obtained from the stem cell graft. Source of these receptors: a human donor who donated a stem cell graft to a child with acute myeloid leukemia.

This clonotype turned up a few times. Written as DNA, the CDR3 is TGTGCCAGCAGTCAGGGGGCGCCGGCCAAAAACATTCAGTACTTC. This gives the protein CASSQGAPAKNIQYF. The chain links TRBV6-1 to TRBJ2-4, with 8 nucleotides matching TRBD1. The CDR3 covers 15 residues. The V gene end was trimmed by 5 bases and the J gene end by 1 base; junction bases not matched to a gene: 4. Germline CDR1 is MNHNS and CDR2 is SASEGT.

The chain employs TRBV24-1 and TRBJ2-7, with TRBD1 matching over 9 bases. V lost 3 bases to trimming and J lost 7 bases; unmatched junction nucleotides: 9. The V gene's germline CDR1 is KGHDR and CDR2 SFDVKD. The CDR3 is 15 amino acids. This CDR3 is CATSDPGTGSLEQYF. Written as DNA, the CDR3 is TGTGCCACCAGTGATCCCGGGACAGGGTCCTTGGAGCAGTACTTC.

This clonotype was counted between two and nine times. CDR3 DNA: TGTGCCAGCAGCTTATCCCTCCACCGCACAGATACGCAGTATTTT. It yields the protein CASSLSLHRTDTQYF. The chain has TRBV7-3 and TRBJ2-3; D is uncertain. Germline CDR1 and CDR2: SGHTA and FQGTGA. The V end was cut by 2 bases, the J end by 1 base, with 10 bases between. This CDR3 spans 15 amino acids.

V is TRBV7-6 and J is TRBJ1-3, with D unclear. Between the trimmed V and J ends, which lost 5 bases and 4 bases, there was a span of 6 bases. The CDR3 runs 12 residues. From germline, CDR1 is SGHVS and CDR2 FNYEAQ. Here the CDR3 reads CASSPGGNTIYF. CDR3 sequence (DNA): TGTGCCAGCAGCCCGGGGGGAAACACCATATATTTT.

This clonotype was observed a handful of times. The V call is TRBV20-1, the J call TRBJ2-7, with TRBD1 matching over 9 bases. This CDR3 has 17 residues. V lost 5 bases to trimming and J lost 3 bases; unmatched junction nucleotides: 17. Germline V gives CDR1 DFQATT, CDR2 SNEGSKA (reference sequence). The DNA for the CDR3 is TGCAGTGCTCCAACTCCCCCTGGGACAGGGAAATACTACGAGCAGTACTTC. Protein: CSAPTPPGTGKYYEQYF.

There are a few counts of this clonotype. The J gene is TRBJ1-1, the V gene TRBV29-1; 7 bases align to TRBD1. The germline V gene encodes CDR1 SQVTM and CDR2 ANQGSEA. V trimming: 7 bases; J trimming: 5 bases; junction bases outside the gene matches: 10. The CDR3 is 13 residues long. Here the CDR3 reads CSARGRGATEAFF. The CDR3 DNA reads TGCAGCGCCAGGGGCAGGGGGGCAACTGAAGCTTTCTTT. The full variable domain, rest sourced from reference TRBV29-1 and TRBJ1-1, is SAVISQKPSRDICQRGTSLTIQCQVDSQVTMMFWYRQQPGQSLTLIATANQGSEATYESGFVIDKFPISRPNLTFSTLTVSNMSPEDSSIYLCSARGRGATEAFFGQGTRLTVV.

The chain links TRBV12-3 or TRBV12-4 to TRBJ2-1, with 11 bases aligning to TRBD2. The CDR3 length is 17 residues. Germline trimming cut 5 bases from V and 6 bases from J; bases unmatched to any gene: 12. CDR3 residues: CASSETSGKVGGNEQFF. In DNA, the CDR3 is TGTGCCAGCAGTGAGACTAGCGGGAAAGTGGGTGGCAATGAGCAGTTCTTC.

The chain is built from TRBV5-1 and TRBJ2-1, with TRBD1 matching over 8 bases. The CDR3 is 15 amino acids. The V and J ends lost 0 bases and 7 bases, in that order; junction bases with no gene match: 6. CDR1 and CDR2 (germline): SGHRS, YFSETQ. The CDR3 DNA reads TGCGCCAGCAGCTTGGCAGGGGGCGTCAGGAATGAGCAGTTCTTC. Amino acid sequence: CASSLAGGVRNEQFF. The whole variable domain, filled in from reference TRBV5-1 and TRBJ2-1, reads KAGVTQTPRYLIKTRGQQVTLSCSPISGHRSVSWYQQTPGQGLQFLFEYFSETQRNKGNFPGRFSGRQFSNSRSEMNVSTLELGDSALYLCASSLAGGVRNEQFFGPGTRLTVL.

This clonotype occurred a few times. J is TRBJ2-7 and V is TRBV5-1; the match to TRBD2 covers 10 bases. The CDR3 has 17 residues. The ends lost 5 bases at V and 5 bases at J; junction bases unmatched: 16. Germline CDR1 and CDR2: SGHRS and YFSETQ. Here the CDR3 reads CASRSAGGPYIEHEQYF. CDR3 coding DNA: TGCGCCAGCAGGTCAGCGGGAGGGCCCTATATAGAGCACGAGCAGTACTTC.